The source of this TCR beta chain is a study of early stage breast cancer tumors. Study details: ER+/PR+/HER2- status applied to about 80% of the 16 invasive breast tumors. General study findings and limits: Most shared enriched TCRB sequences were commonly generated ones.

Repertoires were generated with immunoSEQ multiplex PCR, while TCRdb's copy carries only in-frame clones and drops some. Of some 72,000 clones in the sample, roughly 80% were seen once. A remark on this clone: Its antigen is unknown.

The CDR3 is 16 amino acids. With 4 bases removed from V and 6 bases from J, the gap between germline ends came to 19 bases. Per the germline V gene, CDR1 is SGHVS and CDR2 is FQNEAQ. The sequencing sample was made of blood. This sequence joins TRBV7-8 and TRBJ2-1; D unresolved. The source is a person in their 60s with breast cancer. DNA for the CDR3: TGTGCCAGCAGCTATGATAACCCCCTAAGCCCCAATGAGCAGTTCTTC. It specifies CASSYDNPLSPNEQFF.